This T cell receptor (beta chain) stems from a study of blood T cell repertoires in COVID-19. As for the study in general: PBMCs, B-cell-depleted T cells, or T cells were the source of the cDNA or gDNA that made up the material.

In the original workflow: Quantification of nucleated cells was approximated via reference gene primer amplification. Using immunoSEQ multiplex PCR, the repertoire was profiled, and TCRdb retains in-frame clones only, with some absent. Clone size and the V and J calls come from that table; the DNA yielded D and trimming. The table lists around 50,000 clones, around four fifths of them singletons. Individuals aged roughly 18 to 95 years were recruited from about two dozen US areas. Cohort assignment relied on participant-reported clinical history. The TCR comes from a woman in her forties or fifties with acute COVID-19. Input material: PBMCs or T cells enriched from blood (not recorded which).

The DNA for the CDR3 is TGTGCCAGCAGTTCGGGACAGGGGGCTGAAGCTTTCTTT. As protein: CASSSGQGAEAFF. J is TRBJ1-1 and V is TRBV28; 11 nucleotides align to TRBD1. The CDR3 is made up of 13 amino acids. V gave up 4 bases and J gave up 6 bases; unmatched junction bases: 1. Germline V gene sequence: CDR1 MDHEN, CDR2 SYDVKM. Full variable domain (remainder filled in from reference TRBV28 and TRBJ1-1): DVKVTQSSRYLVKRTGEKVFLECVQDMDHENMFWYRQDPGLGLRLIYFSYDVKMKEKGDIPEGYSVSREKKERFSLILESASTNQTSMYLCASSSGQGAEAFFGQGTRLTVV.